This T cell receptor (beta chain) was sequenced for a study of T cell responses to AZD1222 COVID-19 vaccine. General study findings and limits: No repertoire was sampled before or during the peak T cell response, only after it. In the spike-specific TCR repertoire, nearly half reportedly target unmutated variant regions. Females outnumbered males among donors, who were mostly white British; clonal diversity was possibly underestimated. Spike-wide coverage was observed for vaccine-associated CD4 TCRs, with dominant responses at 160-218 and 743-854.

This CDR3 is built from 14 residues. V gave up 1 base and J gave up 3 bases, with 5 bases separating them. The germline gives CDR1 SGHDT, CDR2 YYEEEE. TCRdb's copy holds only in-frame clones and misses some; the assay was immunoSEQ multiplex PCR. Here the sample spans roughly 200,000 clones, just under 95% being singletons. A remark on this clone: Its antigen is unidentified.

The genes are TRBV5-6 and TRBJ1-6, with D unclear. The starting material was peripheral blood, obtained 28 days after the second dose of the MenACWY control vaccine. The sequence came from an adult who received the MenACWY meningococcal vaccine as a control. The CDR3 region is CASSLRSYNSPLHF. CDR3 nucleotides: TGTGCCAGCAGCTTGCGGAGCTATAATTCACCCCTCCACTTT.